Listed here is a single TCR beta chain. For TCRbeta, the library was prepared with unique molecular identifiers. TCRdb reprocessed the PCR reads with MiXCR, giving one entry per CDR3 protein. The table has about 640,000 distinct CDR3 sequences, over 10% seen once. The sample originates from a study of T-cell reconstitution after alpha-beta-depleted transplantation in children. The starting material was PBMCs, mostly from graft donor cells, obtained 360 days after TCRalphabeta/CD19-depleted stem cell transplant. This clonotype was obtained from a male patient between 10 and 17 years old who had a stem cell transplant for acute myeloid leukemia, so the T cells may come from the graft donor.

CDR3 nucleotides: TGTGCCAGCAGCTTAAGGGGGGGGGCAGCGAACACTGAAGCTTTCTTT. The encoded protein is CASSLRGGAANTEAFF. The chain is built from TRBV7-8 and TRBJ1-1, with D possibly matching TRBD1 (6 bases). Trimming removed 2 bases from V and 1 base from J, with 14 bases in between. Germline V CDR1 and CDR2: SGHVS, FQNEAQ. The CDR3 has 16 amino acids.